This is a list of T cell receptor beta chains from one sample in a study of T-cell reconstitution after alpha-beta-depleted transplantation in children. TCRdb ran MiXCR on the PCR reads and lists one entry per CDR3 protein. This table has about a million distinct CDR3 sequences, 25% to 30% appearing once. Sequencing used PBMCs, mostly from graft donor cells, obtained 360 days after TCRalphabeta/CD19-depleted stem cell transplant. These receptors were collected from a boy in the first two years of life who had a stem cell transplant for SCID, so the T cells may come from the graft donor. Each CDR3 is given with its conserved first and last residue.

V | CDR3
TRBV4-3 | CASSQEVAGGYTQYF
TRBV5-1 | CASSFSTGGAEKLFF
TRBV6-1 | CASKRGRYQETQYF
TRBV5-1 | CASSLVLSQDRILYEQYF
TRBV4-2 | CASSQRGSPLHF
TRBV29-1 | CSVRWGFTGELFF
TRBV3-1 | CASSHLLAAETQYF
TRBV11-2 | CASSLVRLAGGARQETQYF
TRBV5-1 | CASSIGGLAGSGEQFF
TRBV12-3/TRBV12-4 | CASSRRERSPLHF
TRBV19 | CASSRQVHYNEQFF
TRBV7-8 | CASSFRGHGTGELFF
TRBV20-1 | CSAAGLSSVRF
TRBV2 | CASSELADNEQFF
TRBV5-5 | CASSLGPSGGETQYF
TRBV5-1 | CASSFRRGEDTQYF
TRBV7-2 | CASSLVPSGGALEQFF
TRBV20-1 | CSAILTRDKNNEQFF